The clone carrying this T cell receptor beta chain has a count of ten or more. What it binds is unknown. This specimen belongs to a study of neurological immune-mediated disorders. Time point in this sample: longitudinal time-point 3. Regarding the study as a whole: Across subjects, no CDR3 amino acid sequence appeared in expanded clones of more than one subject, a finding that suggested private repertoires in all groups.

Per germline, CDR1 LGHNA and CDR2 YNFKEQ. The CDR3 has 16 residues. V was clipped by 1 base and J by 4 bases, with 11 bases between them. TCRdb fed the 5' RACE reads into MiXCR, producing one record per CDR3 protein. Among about 45,000 distinct CDR3 sequences listed, approximately 12% were seen once. Sample: PBMCs. V gene TRBV4-2 combines with J gene TRBJ2-6, with a tentative D call TRBD1 (5 bases). This sequence originates from a man aged 25-45 years in good health. In DNA form, the CDR3 reads TGTGCCAGCAGCCAAGCAGGGCTTCTCGGGGCCAACGTCCTGACTTTC. Amino acid sequence: CASSQAGLLGANVLTF.